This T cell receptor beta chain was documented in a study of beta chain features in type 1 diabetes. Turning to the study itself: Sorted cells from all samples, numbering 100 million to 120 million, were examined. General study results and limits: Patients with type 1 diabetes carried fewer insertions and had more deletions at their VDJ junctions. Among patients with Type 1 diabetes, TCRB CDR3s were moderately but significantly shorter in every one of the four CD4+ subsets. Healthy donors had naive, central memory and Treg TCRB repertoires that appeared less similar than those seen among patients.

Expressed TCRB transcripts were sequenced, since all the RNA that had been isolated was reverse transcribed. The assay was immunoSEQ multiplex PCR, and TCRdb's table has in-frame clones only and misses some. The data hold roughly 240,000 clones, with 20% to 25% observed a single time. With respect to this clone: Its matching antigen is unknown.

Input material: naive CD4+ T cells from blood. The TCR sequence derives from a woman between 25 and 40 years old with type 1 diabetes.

The CDR3 spells CASSQLGQALRDTQYF. In DNA, the CDR3 is TGCGCCAGCAGCCAACTCGGACAAGCGTTAAGAGATACGCAGTATTTT. The J gene is TRBJ2-3, the V gene TRBV4-1; tentatively, D is TRBD1 (5 bases). The CDR3 runs 16 residues. Trimming left V 2 bases short and J 5 bases short, with 17 bases between. Germline-derived CDR1 and CDR2 are MGHRA and YSYEKL.